Only a few counts were recorded for the clone carrying this T cell receptor (beta chain). TCRdb passed the RACE reads through MiXCR, listing each CDR3 protein once. The data contain 89,000 or so distinct CDR3 sequences, about 6.6% of them singletons. The sample's time point: patch test 2, 6 weeks after DPC sensitization. Sample treatment: therapeutic diphenylcyclopropenone sensitization with weekly scalp DPC. The data stem from a study of human T cells and chemical hapten exposure. The germline V and J ends were trimmed by 7 bases and 4 bases, with 14 bases remaining between them. The germline gives CDR1 MGHRA, CDR2 YSYEKL. CDR3 length: 14 amino acids.

This sequence joins TRBV4-1 and TRBJ1-5; no reliable D call. The sample here was whole blood, taken in connection with sensitization to the hapten diphenylcyclopropenone (DPC). The sequence came from a woman in her thirties with alopecia areata. Some clones in this sample may be carry-over from other donors' samples. CDR3 DNA sequence: TGCGCCAGCAACCCCAGACGGCGGAATCAGCCCCAGCATTTT. Translated: CASNPRRRNQPQHF.